A selection of T cell receptor beta chains follows, all from one sample in a study of T cell repertoires in cytomegalovirus infection. TCRdb reprocessed the reads via MiXCR and lists one record per CDR3 protein. The sample gives 300,000 or so distinct CDR3 sequences, 20% to 25% of which show up once; 10% to 15% is in the top ten. No antigen has been identified for these receptors. Source: cultured PBMCs, taken from culture after CMV antigen stimulation. These receptor sequences come from a human donor in good health (CMV status not recorded). Some clones in this sample may be carry-over from other donors' samples. Both conserved end residues are part of each CDR3. A D gene is named only where the DNA matches it firmly. Clone size is stated in some rows and not others, as once, few, many or a class when expanded.

D gene	clone size	V gene	J gene	CDR3 protein	CDR3 DNA
NA	NA	TRBV15	TRBJ2-1	CATSRDRPRYNEQFF	TGTGCCACCAGCAGAGATAGGCCACGCTACAATGAGCAGTTCTTC
NA	NA	TRBV7-2	TRBJ1-2	CASSALLDKHNYGYTF	TGTGCCAGCAGCGCCCTCCTGGACAAACATAACTATGGCTACACCTTC
TRBD1	NA	TRBV29-1	TRBJ2-7	CSVAVGQGYEQYF	TGCAGCGTTGCGGTGGGACAGGGATACGAGCAGTACTTC
TRBD2	few	TRBV11-2	TRBJ2-1	CASRDIAGGMYNEQFF	TGTGCCAGCAGGGACATAGCGGGGGGAATGTACAATGAGCAGTTCTTC
NA	NA	TRBV6-6	TRBJ1-2	CASSYSTQSLGGYTF	TGTGCCAGCAGTTACTCGACACAGAGTCTTGGGGGCTACACCTTC
NA	NA	TRBV10-3	TRBJ1-5	CAIASDALQPQHF	TGTGCCATCGCCTCAGACGCGTTACAGCCCCAGCATTTT
TRBD1	NA	TRBV11-2	TRBJ2-1	CASSLVGRGINEQFF	TGTGCCAGCAGCTTAGTCGGCAGGGGGATCAATGAGCAGTTCTTC
NA	NA	TRBV20-1	TRBJ2-1	CSARAARSYNEQFF	TGCAGTGCTAGAGCGGCCCGCTCCTACAATGAGCAGTTCTTC
NA	NA	TRBV28	TRBJ2-3	CASRATWGRADTQYF	TGTGCCAGCAGGGCAACTTGGGGGCGCGCAGATACGCAGTATTTT
TRBD1	many	TRBV7-2	TRBJ1-4	CASSEPGTANEKLFF	TGTGCCAGCAGCGAACCCGGGACAGCGAATGAAAAACTGTTTTTT
NA	few	TRBV7-8	TRBJ2-1	CASSLGLTNEQFF	TGTGCCAGCAGCTTAGGGCTAACTAATGAGCAGTTCTTC
NA	few	TRBV7-9	TRBJ2-1	CASSERQPTYNEQFF	TGTGCCAGCAGCGAGCGTCAGCCAACCTACAATGAGCAGTTCTTC
TRBD1	few	TRBV18	TRBJ1-1	CASSPQDRGYTEAFF	TGTGCCAGCTCACCACAAGACAGGGGATACACTGAAGCTTTCTTT
NA	few	TRBV24-1	TRBJ2-5	CATSDPSGLLQETQYF	TGTGCCACCAGTGATCCCTCGGGGCTGCTGCAAGAGACCCAGTACTTC
TRBD2	NA	TRBV14	TRBJ2-1	CASSQDRAGTSGREGNEQFF	TGTGCCAGCAGCCAAGATCGGGCTGGGACTAGCGGGAGAGAGGGTAATGAGCAGTTCTTC
NA	NA	TRBV3-1	TRBJ1-6	CASSQDDRWFNSPLHF	TGTGCCAGCAGCCAAGACGACAGGTGGTTTAATTCACCCCTCCACTTT
NA	NA	TRBV20-1	TRBJ2-3	CSARAGWAGRQYF	TGCAGTGCTAGAGCAGGCTGGGCGGGGAGGCAGTATTTT
NA	many	TRBV15	TRBJ1-1	CATSNWAKIVSTEAFF	TGTGCCACCAGCAATTGGGCCAAAATAGTGAGCACTGAAGCTTTCTTT
NA	NA	TRBV5-4	TRBJ1-6	CASSRGGYNSPLHF	TGTGCCAGCAGCCGTGGGGGTTATAATTCACCCCTCCACTTT
TRBD1	NA	TRBV18	TRBJ1-1	CASSSPSGQGDAEAFF	TGTGCCAGCTCTTCCCCTTCGGGACAGGGAGACGCTGAAGCTTTCTTT
NA	many	TRBV7-2	TRBJ2-5	CASRQNIIREETQYF	TGTGCCAGCAGACAGAACATTATACGAGAAGAGACCCAGTACTTC
NA	NA	TRBV29-1	TRBJ1-2	CSENNGYTF	TGCAGTGAAAATAATGGCTACACCTTC
TRBD2	NA	TRBV2	TRBJ2-1	CASSERNSGRGGLYNEQFF	TGTGCCAGCAGTGAAAGGAACAGCGGGAGAGGGGGTCTCTACAATGAGCAGTTCTTC
NA	NA	TRBV7-2	TRBJ2-3	CASSAGNTDTQYF	TGTGCCAGCAGCGCCGGGAACACAGATACGCAGTATTTT
NA	NA	TRBV19	TRBJ1-6	CASSIGVLNNSPLHF	TGTGCCAGTAGTATCGGGGTTCTCAATAATTCACCCCTCCACTTT
NA	NA	TRBV20-1	TRBJ2-1	CSAREYNEQFF	TGCAGTGCTCGAGAGTACAATGAGCAGTTCTTC
TRBD2	few	TRBV20-1	TRBJ2-5	CSAERGETQYF	TGCAGTGCTGAGCGGGGAGAGACCCAGTACTTC
NA	few	TRBV6-5	TRBJ1-5	CASRYRSLGNQPQHF	TGTGCCAGCAGGTACCGGAGCCTGGGGAATCAGCCCCAGCATTTT
TRBD2	few	TRBV7-9	TRBJ2-1	CASSLGASGLYNEQFF	TGTGCCAGCAGCTTAGGGGCTAGCGGGCTATACAATGAGCAGTTCTTC
NA	NA	TRBV11-2	TRBJ2-1	CASSFNVGRNEQFF	TGTGCCAGCAGCTTTAACGTGGGGAGGAATGAGCAGTTCTTC
TRBD1	NA	TRBV20-1	TRBJ1-3	CSATRIGSRGQRNTIYF	TGCAGTGCTACAAGAATTGGGTCGAGGGGACAGAGAAACACCATATATTTT